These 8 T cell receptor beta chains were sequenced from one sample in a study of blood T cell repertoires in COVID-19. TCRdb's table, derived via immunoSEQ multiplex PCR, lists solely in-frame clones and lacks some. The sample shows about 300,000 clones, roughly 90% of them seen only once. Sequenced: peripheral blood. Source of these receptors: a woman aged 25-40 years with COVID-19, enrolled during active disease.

The CDR3 region is CASSPTGAGSGYTF. The CDR3 nucleotides are TGTGCCAGCTCACCCACAGGGGCGGGTAGCGGCTACACCTTC. V and J are TRBV18 and TRBJ1-2; TRBD1 aligns across 7 bases. Germline loops: CDR1 KGHSH, CDR2 LQKENI. Losses at the gene ends were 3 bases for V and 8 bases for J; bases not matched to a gene: 9. This CDR3 is built from 14 residues.

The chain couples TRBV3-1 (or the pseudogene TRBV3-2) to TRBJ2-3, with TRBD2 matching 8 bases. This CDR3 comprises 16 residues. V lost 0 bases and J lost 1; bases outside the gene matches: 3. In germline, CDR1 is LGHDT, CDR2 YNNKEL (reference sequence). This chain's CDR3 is CASSQEALAGTDTQYF. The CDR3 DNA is TGTGCCAGCAGCCAAGAAGCACTAGCGGGCACAGATACGCAGTATTTT.

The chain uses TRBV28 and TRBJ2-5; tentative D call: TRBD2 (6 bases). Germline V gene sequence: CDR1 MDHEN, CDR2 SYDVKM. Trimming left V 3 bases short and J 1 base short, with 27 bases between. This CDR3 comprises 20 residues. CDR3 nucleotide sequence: TGTGCCAGCAGTTTTCCCCGCCCCCCTCTTAGCGGAGGGCGCCAAGAGACCCAGTACTTC. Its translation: CASSFPRPPLSGGRQETQYF.

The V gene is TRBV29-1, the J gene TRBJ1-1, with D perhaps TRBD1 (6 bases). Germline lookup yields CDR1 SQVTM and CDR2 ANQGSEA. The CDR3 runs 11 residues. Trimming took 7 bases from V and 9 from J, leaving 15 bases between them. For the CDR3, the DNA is TGCAGCGCCGAGGGGGGGGAACAAGCTTTCTTT. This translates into CSAEGGEQAFF.

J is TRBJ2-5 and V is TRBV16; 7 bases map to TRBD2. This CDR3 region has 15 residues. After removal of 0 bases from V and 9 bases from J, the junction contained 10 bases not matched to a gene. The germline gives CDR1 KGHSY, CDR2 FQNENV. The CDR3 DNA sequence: TGTGCCAGCAGCCAATCGTCGCTAGCGGCCGGTCCCCAGTACTTC. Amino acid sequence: CASSQSSLAAGPQYF.

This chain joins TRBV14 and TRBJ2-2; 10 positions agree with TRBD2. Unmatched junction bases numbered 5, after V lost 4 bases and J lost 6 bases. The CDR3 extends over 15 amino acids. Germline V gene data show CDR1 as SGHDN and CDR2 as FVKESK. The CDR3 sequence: CASSLLAGVSGELFF. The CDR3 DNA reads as TGTGCCAGCAGCCTTCTAGCGGGAGTTTCCGGGGAGCTGTTTTTT.

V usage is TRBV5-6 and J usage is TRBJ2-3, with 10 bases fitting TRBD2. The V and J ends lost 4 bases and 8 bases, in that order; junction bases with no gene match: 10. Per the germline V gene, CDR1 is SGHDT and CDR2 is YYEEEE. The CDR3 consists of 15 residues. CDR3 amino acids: CASSLGGTSEFTQYF. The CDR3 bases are TGTGCCAGCAGCCTGGGCGGGACTAGCGAATTTACGCAGTATTTT.

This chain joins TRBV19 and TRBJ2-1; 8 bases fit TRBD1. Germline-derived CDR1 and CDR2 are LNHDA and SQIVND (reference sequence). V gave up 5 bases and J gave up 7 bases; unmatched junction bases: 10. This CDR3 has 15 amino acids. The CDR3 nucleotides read TGTGCCAGTAGTGACAGGGGTAGAACGGGGAATGAGCAGTTCTTC. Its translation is CASSDRGRTGNEQFF. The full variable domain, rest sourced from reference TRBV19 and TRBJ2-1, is DGGITQSPKYLFRKEGQNVTLSCEQNLNHDAMYWYRQDPGQGLRLIYYSQIVNDFQKGDIAEGYSVSREKKESFPLTVTSAQKNPTAFYLCASSDRGRTGNEQFFGPGTRLTVL.